This record looks at one T cell receptor (beta chain) sequence and its context. This CDR3 has 10 residues. Germline values: CDR1 MDHEN, CDR2 SYDVKM. V was cut by 5 bases and J by 5 bases, with 3 bases left in between. Methods used by the authors: Reference gene primer amplification gave estimated nucleated cell counts. Produced via immunoSEQ multiplex PCR; TCRdb's table is partial and in-frame only. The V and J calls and clone size are taken from that table; D and trimming were inferred from the DNA. The sample lists about 50,000 clones, 79% occurring once. The record originates from a study of blood T cell repertoires in COVID-19. On the study more broadly: COVID-19 samples, acute and convalescent, were from the United States, Italy and Spain. T cells, B-cell-depleted T cells, or PBMCs provided the cDNA or gDNA that served as material.

This chain links TRBV28 with TRBJ2-5; D call uncertain. Sequencing was performed on peripheral blood. This TCR was sampled from a man aged 70-80 years with acute or convalescent COVID-19. The CDR3 reads CASSRETQYF. In DNA, the CDR3 is TGTGCCAGCAGTCGGGAGACCCAGTACTTC.